This T cell receptor (beta chain) was identified during a study of shared clonotypes between healthy human individuals. Study-level background: A couple of female and a few male donors aged 18 to 49 were enrolled.

Germline lookup yields CDR1 MDHEN and CDR2 SYDVKM. V was pared by 3 bases and J by 14 bases, with 16 bases between. The CDR3 consists of 13 residues. Naive CD8 cells lacked CD45RO and underwent positive selection for CCR7, leaving out terminally differentiated effector memory CD45RA+ cells. Notes on the study in general: Across a handful of donors, naive CD4 shared around 5.3%, naive CD8 around 3.5%, memory CD4 roughly 2.4%, memory CD8 0.4%.

The assay was carried out at the deep level. TCRdb's copy holds only in-frame clones and misses some; the assay was immunoSEQ multiplex PCR. In the table there are hundreds of thousands of clones, roughly 95% of which are singletons. With respect to this clone: Its cognate antigen is unknown.

The rearrangement links TRBV28 to TRBJ2-2; D perhaps matches TRBD2 (6 bases). This TCR derives from a woman aged 25-40 years in good health. What was sequenced was naive CD8+ T cells sorted from blood. The CDR3 nucleotides read TGTGCCAGCAGTTTTGGGGGGTCCCCTAAACTGTTTTTT. Residues: CASSFGGSPKLFF.